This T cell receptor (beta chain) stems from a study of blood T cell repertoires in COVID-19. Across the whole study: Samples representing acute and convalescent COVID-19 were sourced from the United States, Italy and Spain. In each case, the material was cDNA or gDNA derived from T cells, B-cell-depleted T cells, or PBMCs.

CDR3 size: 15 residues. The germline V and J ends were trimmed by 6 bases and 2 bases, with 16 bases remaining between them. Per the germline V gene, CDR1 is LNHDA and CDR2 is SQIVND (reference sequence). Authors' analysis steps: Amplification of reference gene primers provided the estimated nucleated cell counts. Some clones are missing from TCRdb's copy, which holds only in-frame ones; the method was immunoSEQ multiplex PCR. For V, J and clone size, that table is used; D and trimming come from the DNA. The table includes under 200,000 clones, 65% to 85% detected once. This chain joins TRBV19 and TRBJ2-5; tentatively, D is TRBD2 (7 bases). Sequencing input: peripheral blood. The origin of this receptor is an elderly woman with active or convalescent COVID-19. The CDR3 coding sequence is TGTGCCAGTAGCCGGGGGGCGGCGGCACAAGAGACCCAGTACTTC. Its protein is CASSRGAAAQETQYF.